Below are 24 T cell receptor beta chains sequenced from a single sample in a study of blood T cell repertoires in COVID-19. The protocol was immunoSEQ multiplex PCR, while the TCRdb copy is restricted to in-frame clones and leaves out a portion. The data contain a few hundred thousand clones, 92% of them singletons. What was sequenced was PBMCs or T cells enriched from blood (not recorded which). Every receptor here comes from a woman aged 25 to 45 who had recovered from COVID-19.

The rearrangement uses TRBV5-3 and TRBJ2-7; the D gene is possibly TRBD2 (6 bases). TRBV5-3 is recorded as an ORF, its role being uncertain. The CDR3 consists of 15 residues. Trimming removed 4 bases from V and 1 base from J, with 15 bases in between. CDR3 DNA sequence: TGTGCCAGAAGCCTAACCTCTAGCGCATCCTACGAGCAGTACTTC. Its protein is CARSLTSSASYEQYF.

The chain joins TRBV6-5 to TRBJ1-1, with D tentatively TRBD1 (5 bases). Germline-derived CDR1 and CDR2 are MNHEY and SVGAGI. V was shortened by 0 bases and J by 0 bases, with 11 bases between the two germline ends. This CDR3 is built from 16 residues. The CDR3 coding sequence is TGTGCCAGCAGTTACTCCGGGGGAGCCATGAACACTGAAGCTTTCTTT. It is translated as CASSYSGGAMNTEAFF.

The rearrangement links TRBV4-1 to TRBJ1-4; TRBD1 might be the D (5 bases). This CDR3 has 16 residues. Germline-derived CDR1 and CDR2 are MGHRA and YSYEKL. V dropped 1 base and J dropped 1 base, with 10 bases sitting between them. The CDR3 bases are TGCGCCAGCAGCCAAGGACAGTCGGGAACTAATGAAAAACTGTTTTTT. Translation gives CASSQGQSGTNEKLFF.

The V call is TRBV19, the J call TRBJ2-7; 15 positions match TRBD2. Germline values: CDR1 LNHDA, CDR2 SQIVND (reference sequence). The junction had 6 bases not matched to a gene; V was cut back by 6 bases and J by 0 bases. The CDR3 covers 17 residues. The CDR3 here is CASSRGLAGGTSYEQYF. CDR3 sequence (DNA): TGTGCCAGTAGCAGGGGACTAGCGGGAGGTACCTCCTACGAGCAGTACTTC.

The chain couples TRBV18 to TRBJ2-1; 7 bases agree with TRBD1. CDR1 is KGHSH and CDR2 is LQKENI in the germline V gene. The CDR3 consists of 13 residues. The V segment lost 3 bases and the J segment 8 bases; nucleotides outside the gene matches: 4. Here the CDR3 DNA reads TGTGCCAGCTCACCGCGGCAGGGGGATGAGCAGTTCTTC. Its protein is CASSPRQGDEQFF. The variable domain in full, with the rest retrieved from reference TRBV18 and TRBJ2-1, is NAGVMQNPRHLVRRRGQEARLRCSPMKGHSHVYWYRQLPEEGLKFMVYLQKENIIDESGMPKERFSAEFPKEGPSILRIQQVVRGDSAAYFCASSPRQGDEQFFGPGTRLTVL.

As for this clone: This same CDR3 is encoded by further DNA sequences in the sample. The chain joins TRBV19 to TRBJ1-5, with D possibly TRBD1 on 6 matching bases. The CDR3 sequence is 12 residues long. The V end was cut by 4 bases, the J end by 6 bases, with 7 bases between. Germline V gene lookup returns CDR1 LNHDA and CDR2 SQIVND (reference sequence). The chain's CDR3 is CASSRGGQPQHF. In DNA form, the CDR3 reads TGTGCCAGTAGTAGAGGGGGTCAGCCCCAGCATTTT.

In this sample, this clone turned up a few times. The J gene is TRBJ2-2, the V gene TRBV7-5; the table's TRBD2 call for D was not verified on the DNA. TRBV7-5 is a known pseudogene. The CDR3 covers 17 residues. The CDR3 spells CARSVVPGRGSTGELFF. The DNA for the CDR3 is TGTGCCAGAAGCGTAGTCCCGGGCCGCGGGAGTACCGGGGAGCTGTTTTTT.

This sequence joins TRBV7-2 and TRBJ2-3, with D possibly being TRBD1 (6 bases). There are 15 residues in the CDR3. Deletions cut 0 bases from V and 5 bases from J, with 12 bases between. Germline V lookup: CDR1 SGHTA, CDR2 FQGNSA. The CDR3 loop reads CASSLAGQGRDTQYF. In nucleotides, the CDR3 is TGTGCCAGCAGCTTAGCGGGTCAGGGGAGAGATACGCAGTATTTT.

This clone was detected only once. The CDR3 reads CASSRGDSFMNTEAFF. CDR3 DNA sequence: TGTGCCAGTAGTAGGGGGGACAGTTTCATGAACACTGAAGCTTTCTTT. V and J are TRBV19 and TRBJ1-1, with TRBD1 identical over 7 bases. CDR1 is LNHDA and CDR2 is SQIVND in the germline V gene (reference sequence). CDR3 length: 16 residues. The J segment lost 0 bases and the V segment lost 4 bases, leaving 8 bases of the junction unmatched.

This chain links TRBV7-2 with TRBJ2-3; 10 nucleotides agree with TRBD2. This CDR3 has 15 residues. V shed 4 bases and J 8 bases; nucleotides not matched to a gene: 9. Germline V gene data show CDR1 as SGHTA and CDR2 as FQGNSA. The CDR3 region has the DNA TGTGCCAGCAGCTCAGCTAGCGGGAGCAGGGGTACGCAGTATTTT. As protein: CASSSASGSRGTQYF.

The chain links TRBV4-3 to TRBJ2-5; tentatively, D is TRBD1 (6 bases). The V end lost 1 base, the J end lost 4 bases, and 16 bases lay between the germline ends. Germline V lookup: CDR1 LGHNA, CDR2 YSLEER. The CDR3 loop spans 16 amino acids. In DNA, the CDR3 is TGCGCCAGCAGCCAAGTCGCGGGCGCCAGGGGAGAGACCCAGTACTTC. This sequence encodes CASSQVAGARGETQYF.

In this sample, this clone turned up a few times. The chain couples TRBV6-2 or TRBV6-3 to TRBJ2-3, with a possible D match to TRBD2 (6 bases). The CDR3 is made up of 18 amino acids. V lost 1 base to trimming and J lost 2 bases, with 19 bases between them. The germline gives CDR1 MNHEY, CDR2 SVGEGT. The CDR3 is CASSYFLSGSTSTDTQYF. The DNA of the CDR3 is TGTGCCAGCAGTTACTTTCTAAGCGGGTCGACCTCCACAGATACGCAGTATTTT.

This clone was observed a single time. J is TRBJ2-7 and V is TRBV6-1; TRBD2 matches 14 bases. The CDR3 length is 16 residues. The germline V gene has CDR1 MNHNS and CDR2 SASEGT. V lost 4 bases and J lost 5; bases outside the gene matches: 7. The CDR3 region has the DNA TGTGCCAGCAGTGCGGCCCTGACTAGCGGGAGGGACGAGCAGTACTTC. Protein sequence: CASSAALTSGRDEQYF.

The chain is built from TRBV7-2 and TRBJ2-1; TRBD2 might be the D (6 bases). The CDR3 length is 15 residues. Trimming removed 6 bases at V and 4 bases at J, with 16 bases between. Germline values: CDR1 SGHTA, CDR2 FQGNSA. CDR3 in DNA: TGTGCCAGCAGACCTCCGGGACTTTATTACAATGAGCAGTTCTTC. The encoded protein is CASRPPGLYYNEQFF.

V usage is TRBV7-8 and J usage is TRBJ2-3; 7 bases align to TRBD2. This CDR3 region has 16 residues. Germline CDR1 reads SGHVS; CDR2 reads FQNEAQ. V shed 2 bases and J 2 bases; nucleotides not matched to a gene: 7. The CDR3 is CASSLSPSGNTDTQYF. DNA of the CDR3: TGTGCCAGCAGCTTAAGTCCTAGCGGAAACACAGATACGCAGTATTTT.

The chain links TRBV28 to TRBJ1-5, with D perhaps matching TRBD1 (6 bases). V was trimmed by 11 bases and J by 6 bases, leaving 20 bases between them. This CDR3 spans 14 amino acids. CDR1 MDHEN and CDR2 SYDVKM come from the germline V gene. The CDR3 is CASNRGGSGQPQHF. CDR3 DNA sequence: TGTGCCTCAAATCGGGGGGGCTCTGGTCAGCCCCAGCATTTT.

The CDR3 protein is CASSRIDRGHKYF. The CDR3 DNA is TGTGCCAGCAGCAGGATCGACAGGGGACATAAGTACTTC. The rearrangement uses TRBV27 and TRBJ2-7, with TRBD1 identical over 8 bases. The CDR3 runs 13 residues. With V trimmed by 6 bases and J by 11 bases, 12 bases remained unmatched. Germline V CDR1 and CDR2: MNHEY, SMNVEV (reference sequence).

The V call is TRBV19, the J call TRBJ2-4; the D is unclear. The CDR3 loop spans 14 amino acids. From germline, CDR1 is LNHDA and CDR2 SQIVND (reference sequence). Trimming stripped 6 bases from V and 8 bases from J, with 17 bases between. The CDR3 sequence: CASREYSNFDIQYF. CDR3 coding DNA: TGTGCCAGTAGAGAGTACTCAAACTTTGACATTCAGTACTTC.

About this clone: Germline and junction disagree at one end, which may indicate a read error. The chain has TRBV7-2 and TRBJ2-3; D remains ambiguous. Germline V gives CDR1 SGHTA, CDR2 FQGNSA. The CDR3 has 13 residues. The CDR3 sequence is CASSVDSIDTQYF. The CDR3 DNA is TGTGCCAGCAGCGTCGATAGCATAGATACGCAGTATTTT.

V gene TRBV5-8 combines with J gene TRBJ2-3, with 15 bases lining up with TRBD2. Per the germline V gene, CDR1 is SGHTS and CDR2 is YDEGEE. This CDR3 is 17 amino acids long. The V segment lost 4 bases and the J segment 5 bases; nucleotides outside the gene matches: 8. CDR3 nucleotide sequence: TGTGCCAGCAGCCTGGGACTAGCGGGGGGAACTGGAGATACGCAGTATTTT. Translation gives CASSLGLAGGTGDTQYF.

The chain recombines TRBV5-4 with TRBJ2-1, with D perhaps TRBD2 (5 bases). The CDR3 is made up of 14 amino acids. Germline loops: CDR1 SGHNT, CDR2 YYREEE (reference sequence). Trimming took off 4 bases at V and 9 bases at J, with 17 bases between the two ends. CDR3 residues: CASSTTGNWGEQFF. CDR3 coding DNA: TGTGCCAGCAGCACAACCGGGAACTGGGGTGAGCAGTTCTTC.

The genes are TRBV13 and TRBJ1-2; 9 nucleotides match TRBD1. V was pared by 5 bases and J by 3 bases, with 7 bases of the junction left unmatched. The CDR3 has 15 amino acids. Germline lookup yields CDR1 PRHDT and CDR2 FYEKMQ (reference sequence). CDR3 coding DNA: TGTGCCAGCAGCGCGTCCCGGGACAGGGACTATGGCTACACCTTC. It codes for CASSASRDRDYGYTF.

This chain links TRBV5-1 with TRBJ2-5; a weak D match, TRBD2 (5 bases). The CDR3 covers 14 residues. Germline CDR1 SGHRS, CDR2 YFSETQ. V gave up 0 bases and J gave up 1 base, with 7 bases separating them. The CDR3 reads CASSLGAGQETQYF. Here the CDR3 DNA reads TGCGCCAGCAGCTTGGGTGCGGGCCAAGAGACCCAGTACTTC.

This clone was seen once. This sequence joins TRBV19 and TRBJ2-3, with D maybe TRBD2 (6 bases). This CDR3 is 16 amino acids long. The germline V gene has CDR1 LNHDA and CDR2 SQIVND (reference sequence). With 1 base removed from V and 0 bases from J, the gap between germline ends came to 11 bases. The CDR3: CASSIGGGTSTDTQYF. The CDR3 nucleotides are TGTGCCAGTAGTATAGGTGGCGGGACTAGCACAGATACGCAGTATTTT.